The 7 T cell receptor beta chains given below trace back to one sample, sequenced in a study of cytomegalovirus exposure and HLA in healthy donors. The study ran its PCR with 60 Vbeta and 13 Jbeta primers. TCRdb's copy holds only in-frame clones and misses some; the assay was immunoSEQ multiplex PCR. Counted here are 85,000 to 130,000 clones, 75% to 85% occurring once; the ten biggest clones make up more than 1.5%. The source material was PBMCs. Source of these receptors: a man aged 45-65 years in good health and CMV-seronegative.

This rearrangement joins TRBV9 to TRBJ2-1; perhaps TRBD1 as D (6 bases). The CDR3 length is 14 residues. Germline CDR1 SGDLS, CDR2 YYNGEE. V was pared by 0 bases and J by 2 bases, with 6 bases between. In DNA, the CDR3 is TGTGCCAGCAGCGTAGGGGACACCTACAATGAGCAGTTCTTC. As protein: CASSVGDTYNEQFF. The full variable domain, with the rest looked up from reference TRBV9 and TRBJ2-1, is DSGVTQTPKHLITATGQRVTLRCSPRSGDLSVYWYQQSLDQGLQFLIQYYNGEERAKGNILERFSAQQFPDLHSELNLSSLELGDSALYFCASSVGDTYNEQFFGPGTRLTVL.

V usage is TRBV29-1 and J usage is TRBJ2-3, with D possibly TRBD1 on 5 matching bases. CDR3 length equals 16 residues. Germline-derived CDR1 and CDR2 are SQVTM and ANQGSEA. Deletions cut 7 bases from V and 0 bases from J, with 20 bases between. In nucleotides, the CDR3 is TGCAGCGCATTAGGGGCAGAAAGGGCTAGCACAGATACGCAGTATTTT. Translated, it gives CSALGAERASTDTQYF.

This clone has only one observation. The chain uses TRBV6-6 and TRBJ1-4; TRBD1 matches at 9 bases. CDR3 length: 14 residues. V was clipped by 6 bases and J by 8 bases; unmatched bases: 7. CDR1 is MNHNY and CDR2 is SVGAGI in the germline V gene (reference sequence). The CDR3 DNA reads as TGTGCCAGCAGGACACGGGACAGGGACGAAAAACTGTTTTTT. As protein: CASRTRDRDEKLFF.

J is TRBJ2-2 and V is TRBV2; TRBD1 matches at 7 bases. The junction had 9 bases not matched to a gene; V was cut back by 7 bases and J by 7 bases. This CDR3 has 14 amino acids. Looked up from germline, CDR1 is SNHLY and CDR2 is FYNNEI. The CDR3 DNA follows: TGTGCCAGCACCCCGAACAGGGGAAACGGGGAGCTGTTTTTT. Its translation is CASTPNRGNGELFF. The full variable domain, rest sourced from reference TRBV2 and TRBJ2-2, is EPEVTQTPSHQVTQMGQEVILRCVPISNHLYFYWYRQILGQKVEFLVSFYNNEISEKSEIFDDQFSVERPDGSNFTLKIRSTKLEDSAMYFCASTPNRGNGELFFGEGSRLTVL.

This clone has only one observation. The chain links TRBV7-9 to TRBJ2-1, with D possibly TRBD2 on 5 matching bases. The V end lost 6 bases, the J end lost 4 bases, and 13 bases lay between the germline ends. The CDR3 consists of 14 residues. Per germline, CDR1 SEHNR and CDR2 FQNEAQ (reference sequence). CDR3 region: CASRPQDFYNEQFF. The CDR3 bases are TGTGCCAGCAGACCCCAGGACTTTTACAATGAGCAGTTCTTC. Combining the CDR3 with reference TRBV7-9 and TRBJ2-1 gives the whole variable domain DTGVSQNPRHKITKRGQNVTFRCDPISEHNRLYWYRQTLGQGPEFLTYFQNEAQLEKSRLLSDRFSAERPKGSFSTLEIQRTEQGDSAMYLCASRPQDFYNEQFFGPGTRLTVL.

V usage is TRBV27 and J usage is TRBJ1-6; 8 nucleotides match TRBD1. The V gene's germline CDR1 is MNHEY and CDR2 SMNVEV (reference sequence). The J segment lost 10 bases and the V segment lost 4 bases, leaving 12 bases of the junction unmatched. The CDR3 runs to 16 residues. The chain's CDR3 is CASSSLGQGRGSPLHF. In nucleotides, the CDR3 is TGTGCCAGCAGTTCTCTTGGACAGGGAAGAGGCTCACCCCTCCACTTT.

In this sample, this clone is medium-sized. The CDR3 sequence is CASSYFSQGGRSPLHF. CDR3 DNA: TGTGCCAGCAGTTACTTTAGTCAGGGGGGACGTTCACCCCTCCACTTT. The genes are TRBV6-5 and TRBJ1-6; 7 bases match TRBD1. The CDR3 sequence is 16 residues long. With 1 base clipped from V and 9 bases from J, the junction kept 9 bases outside the gene matches. The V gene's germline CDR1 is MNHEY and CDR2 SVGAGI.